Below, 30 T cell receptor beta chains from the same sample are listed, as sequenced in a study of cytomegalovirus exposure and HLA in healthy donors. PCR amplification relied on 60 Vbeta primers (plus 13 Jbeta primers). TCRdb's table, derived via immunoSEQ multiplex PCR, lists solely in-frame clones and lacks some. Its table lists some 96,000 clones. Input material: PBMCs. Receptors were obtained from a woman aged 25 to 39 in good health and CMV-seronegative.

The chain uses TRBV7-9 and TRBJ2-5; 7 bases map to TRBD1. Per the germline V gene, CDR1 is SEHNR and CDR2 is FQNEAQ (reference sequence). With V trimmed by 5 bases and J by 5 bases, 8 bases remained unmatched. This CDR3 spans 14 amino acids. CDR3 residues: CASSPRQGSETQYF. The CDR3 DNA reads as TGTGCCAGCAGCCCCCGACAGGGTTCGGAGACCCAGTACTTC.

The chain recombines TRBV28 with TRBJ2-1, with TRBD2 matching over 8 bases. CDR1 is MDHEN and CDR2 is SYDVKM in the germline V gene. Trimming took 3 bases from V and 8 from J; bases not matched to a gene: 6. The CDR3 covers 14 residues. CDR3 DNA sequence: TGTGCCAGCAGTTTTCTCGGGGGGGACGATGAGCAGTTCTTC. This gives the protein CASSFLGGDDEQFF. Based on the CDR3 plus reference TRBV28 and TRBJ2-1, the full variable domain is DVKVTQSSRYLVKRTGEKVFLECVQDMDHENMFWYRQDPGLGLRLIYFSYDVKMKEKGDIPEGYSVSREKKERFSLILESASTNQTSMYLCASSFLGGDDEQFFGPGTRLTVL.

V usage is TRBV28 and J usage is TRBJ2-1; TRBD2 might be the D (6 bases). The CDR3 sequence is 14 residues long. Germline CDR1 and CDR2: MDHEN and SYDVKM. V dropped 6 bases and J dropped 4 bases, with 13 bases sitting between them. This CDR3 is CASSPQGLYNEQFF. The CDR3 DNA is TGTGCCAGCAGCCCTCAGGGACTTTACAATGAGCAGTTCTTC.

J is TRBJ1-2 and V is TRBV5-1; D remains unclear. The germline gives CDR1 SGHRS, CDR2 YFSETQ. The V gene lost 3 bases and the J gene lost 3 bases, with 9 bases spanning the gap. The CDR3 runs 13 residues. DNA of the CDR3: TGCGCCAGCAGCTATGACGGGGACTATGGCTACACCTTC. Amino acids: CASSYDGDYGYTF.

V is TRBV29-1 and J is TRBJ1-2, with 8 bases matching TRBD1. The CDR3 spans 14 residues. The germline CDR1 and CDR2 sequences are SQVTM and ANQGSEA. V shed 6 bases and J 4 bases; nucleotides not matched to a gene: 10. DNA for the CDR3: TGCAGCGTGGGCGGACAGGGAGAACGCTATGGCTACACCTTC. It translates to CSVGGQGERYGYTF.

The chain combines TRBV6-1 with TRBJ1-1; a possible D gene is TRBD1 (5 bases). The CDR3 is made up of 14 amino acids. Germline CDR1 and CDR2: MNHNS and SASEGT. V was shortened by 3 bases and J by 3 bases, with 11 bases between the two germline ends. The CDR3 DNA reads TGTGCCAGCAGTGATTGGGGCTTAGACACTGAAGCTTTCTTT. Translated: CASSDWGLDTEAFF.

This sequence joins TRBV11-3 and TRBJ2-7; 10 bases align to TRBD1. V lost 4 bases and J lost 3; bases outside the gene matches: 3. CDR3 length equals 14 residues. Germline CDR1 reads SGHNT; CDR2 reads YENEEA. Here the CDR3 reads CASSWDRGVYEQYF. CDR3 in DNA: TGTGCCAGCAGCTGGGACAGGGGAGTCTACGAGCAGTACTTC.

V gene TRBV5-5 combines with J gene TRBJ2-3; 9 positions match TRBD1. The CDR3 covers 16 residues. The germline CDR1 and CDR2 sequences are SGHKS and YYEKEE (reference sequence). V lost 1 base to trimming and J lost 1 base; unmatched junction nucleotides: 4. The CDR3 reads CASSLFTGGGTDTQYF. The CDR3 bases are TGTGCCAGCAGCTTGTTCACAGGGGGCGGCACAGATACGCAGTATTTT.

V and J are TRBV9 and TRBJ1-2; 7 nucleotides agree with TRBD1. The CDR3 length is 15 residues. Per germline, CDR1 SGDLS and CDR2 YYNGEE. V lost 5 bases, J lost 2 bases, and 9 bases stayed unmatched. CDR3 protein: CASSLTGMTNYGYTF. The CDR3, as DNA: TGTGCCAGCAGTCTGACAGGGATGACGAACTATGGCTACACCTTC.

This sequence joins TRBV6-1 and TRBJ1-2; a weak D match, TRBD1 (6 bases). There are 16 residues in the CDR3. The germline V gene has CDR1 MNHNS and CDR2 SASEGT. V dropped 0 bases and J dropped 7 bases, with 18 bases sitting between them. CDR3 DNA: TGTGCCAGCAGTGAAGCGCTTATGACAGGCTTAGGTGGCTACACCTTC. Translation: CASSEALMTGLGGYTF.

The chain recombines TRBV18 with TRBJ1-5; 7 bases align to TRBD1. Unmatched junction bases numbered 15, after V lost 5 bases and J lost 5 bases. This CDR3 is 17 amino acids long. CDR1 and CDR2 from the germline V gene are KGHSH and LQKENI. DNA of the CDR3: TGTGCCAGCTCAGTGTACCCGGGACAGAGCGTTGATCAGCCCCAGCATTTT. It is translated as CASSVYPGQSVDQPQHF.

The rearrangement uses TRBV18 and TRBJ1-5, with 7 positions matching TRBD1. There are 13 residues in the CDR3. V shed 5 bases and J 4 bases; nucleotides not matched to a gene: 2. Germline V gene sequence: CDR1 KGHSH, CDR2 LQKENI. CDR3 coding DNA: TGTGCCAGCTCAGAACAGGGGAATCAGCCCCAGCATTTT. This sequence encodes CASSEQGNQPQHF.

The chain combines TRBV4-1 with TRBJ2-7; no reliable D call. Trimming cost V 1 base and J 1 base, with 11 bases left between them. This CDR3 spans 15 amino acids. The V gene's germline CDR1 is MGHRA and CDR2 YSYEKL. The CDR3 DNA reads TGCGCCAGCAGCCAAGCTTCTTCCTCGTCCTACGAGCAGTACTTC. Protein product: CASSQASSSSYEQYF.

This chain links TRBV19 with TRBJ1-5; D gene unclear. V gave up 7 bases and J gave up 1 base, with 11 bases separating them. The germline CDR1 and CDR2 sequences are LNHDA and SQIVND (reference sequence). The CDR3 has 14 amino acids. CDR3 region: CASNPIGSNQPQHF. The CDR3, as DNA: TGTGCCAGTAACCCTATCGGGAGCAATCAGCCCCAGCATTTT. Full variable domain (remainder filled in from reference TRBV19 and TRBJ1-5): DGGITQSPKYLFRKEGQNVTLSCEQNLNHDAMYWYRQDPGQGLRLIYYSQIVNDFQKGDIAEGYSVSREKKESFPLTVTSAQKNPTAFYLCASNPIGSNQPQHFGDGTRLSIL.

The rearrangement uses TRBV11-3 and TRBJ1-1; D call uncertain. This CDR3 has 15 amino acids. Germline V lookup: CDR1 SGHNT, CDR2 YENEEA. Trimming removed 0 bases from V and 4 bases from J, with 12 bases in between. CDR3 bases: TGTGCCAGCAGCTTAGAACGGGGTGGGGTCACTGAAGCTTTCTTT. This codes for CASSLERGGVTEAFF. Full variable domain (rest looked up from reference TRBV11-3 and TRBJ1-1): EAGVVQSPRYKIIEKKQPVAFWCNPISGHNTLYWYLQNLGQGPELLIRYENEEAVDDSQLPKDRFSAERLKGVDSTLKIQPAELGDSAVYLCASSLERGGVTEAFFGQGTRLTVV.

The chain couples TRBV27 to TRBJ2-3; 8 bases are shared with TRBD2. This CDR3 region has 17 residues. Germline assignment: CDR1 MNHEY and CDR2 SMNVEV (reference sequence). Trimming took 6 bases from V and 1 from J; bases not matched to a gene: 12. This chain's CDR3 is CASSRVSGIYRTDTQYF. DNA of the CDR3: TGTGCCAGCAGCCGGGTTAGCGGGATATATCGCACAGATACGCAGTATTTT.

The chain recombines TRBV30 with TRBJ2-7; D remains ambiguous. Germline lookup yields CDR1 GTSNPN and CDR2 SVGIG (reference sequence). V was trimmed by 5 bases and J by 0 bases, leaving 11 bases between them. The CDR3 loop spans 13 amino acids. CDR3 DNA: TGTGCCTGGCCCCAGAAACACTCCTACGAGCAGTACTTC. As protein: CAWPQKHSYEQYF.

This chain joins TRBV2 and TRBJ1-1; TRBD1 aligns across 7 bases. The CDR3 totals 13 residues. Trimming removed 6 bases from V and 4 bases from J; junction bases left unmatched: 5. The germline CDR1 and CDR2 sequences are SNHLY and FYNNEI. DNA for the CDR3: TGTGCCAGCAGGAACGACAGGGCCACTGAAGCTTTCTTT. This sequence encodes CASRNDRATEAFF.

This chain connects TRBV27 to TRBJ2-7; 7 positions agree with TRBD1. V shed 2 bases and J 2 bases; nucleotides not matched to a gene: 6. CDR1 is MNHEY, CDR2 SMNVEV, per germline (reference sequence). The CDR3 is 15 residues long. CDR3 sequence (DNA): TGTGCCAGCAGTTTAAACGGACAGGCAACCTACGAGCAGTACTTC. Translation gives CASSLNGQATYEQYF.

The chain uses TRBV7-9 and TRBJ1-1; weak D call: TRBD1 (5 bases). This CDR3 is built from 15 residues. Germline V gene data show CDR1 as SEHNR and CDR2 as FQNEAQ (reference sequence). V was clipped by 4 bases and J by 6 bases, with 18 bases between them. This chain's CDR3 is CASSSSGLRYAEAFF. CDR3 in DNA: TGTGCCAGCAGCTCCTCAGGGCTCAGGTACGCTGAAGCTTTCTTT. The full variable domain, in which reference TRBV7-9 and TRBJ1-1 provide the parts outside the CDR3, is DTGVSQNPRHKITKRGQNVTFRCDPISEHNRLYWYRQTLGQGPEFLTYFQNEAQLEKSRLLSDRFSAERPKGSFSTLEIQRTEQGDSAMYLCASSSSGLRYAEAFFGQGTRLTVV.

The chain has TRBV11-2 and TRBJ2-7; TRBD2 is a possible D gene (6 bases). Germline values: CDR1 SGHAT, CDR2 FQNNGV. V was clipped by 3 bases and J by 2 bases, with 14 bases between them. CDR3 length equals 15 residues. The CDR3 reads CASSFLRDRPYEQYF. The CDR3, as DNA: TGTGCCAGCAGCTTTCTGCGGGACCGTCCCTACGAGCAGTACTTC. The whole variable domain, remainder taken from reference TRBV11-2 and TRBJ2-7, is EAGVAQSPRYKIIEKRQSVAFWCNPISGHATLYWYQQILGQGPKLLIQFQNNGVVDDSQLPKDRFSAERLKGVDSTLKIQPAKLEDSAVYLCASSFLRDRPYEQYFGPGTRLTVT.

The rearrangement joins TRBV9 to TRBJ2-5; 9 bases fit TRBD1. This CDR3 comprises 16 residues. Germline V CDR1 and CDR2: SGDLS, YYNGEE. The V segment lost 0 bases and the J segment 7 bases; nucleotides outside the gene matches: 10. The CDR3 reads CASSVGLGQGSGTQYF. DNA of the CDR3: TGTGCCAGCAGCGTAGGTCTGGGACAGGGCTCTGGGACCCAGTACTTC.

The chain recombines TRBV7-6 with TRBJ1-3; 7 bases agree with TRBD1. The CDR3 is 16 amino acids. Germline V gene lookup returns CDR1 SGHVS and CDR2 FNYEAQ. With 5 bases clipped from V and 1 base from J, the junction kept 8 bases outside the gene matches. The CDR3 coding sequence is TGTGCCAGCAGCGAGATACAGGGGTTGTCTGGAAACACCATATATTTT. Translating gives CASSEIQGLSGNTIYF.

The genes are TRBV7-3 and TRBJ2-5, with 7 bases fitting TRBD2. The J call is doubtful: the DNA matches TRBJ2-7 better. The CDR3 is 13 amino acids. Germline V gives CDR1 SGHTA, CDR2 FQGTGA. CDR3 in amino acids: CASTLSASGEQYF. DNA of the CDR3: TGTGCCAGCACCTTGTCTGCTAGCGGCGAGCAGTACTTC.

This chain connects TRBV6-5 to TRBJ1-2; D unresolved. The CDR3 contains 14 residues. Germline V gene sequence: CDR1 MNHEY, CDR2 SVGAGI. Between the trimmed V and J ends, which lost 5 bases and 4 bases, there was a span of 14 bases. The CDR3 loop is CASSPGLRAYGYTF. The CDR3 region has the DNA TGTGCCAGCAGTCCCGGACTCCGCGCCTATGGCTACACCTTC.

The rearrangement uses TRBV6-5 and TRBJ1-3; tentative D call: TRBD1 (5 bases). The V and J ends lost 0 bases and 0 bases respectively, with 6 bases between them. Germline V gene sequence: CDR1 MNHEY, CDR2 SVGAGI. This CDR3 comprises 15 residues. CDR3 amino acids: CASSYSTDSGNTIYF. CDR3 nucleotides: TGTGCCAGCAGTTACTCGACAGACTCTGGAAACACCATATATTTT.

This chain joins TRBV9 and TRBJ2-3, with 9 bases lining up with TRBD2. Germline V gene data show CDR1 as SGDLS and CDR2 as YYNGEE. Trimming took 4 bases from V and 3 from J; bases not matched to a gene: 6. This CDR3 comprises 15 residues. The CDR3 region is CASSLPGLATDTQYF. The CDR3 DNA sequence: TGTGCCAGCAGCCTTCCGGGACTAGCAACAGATACGCAGTATTTT.

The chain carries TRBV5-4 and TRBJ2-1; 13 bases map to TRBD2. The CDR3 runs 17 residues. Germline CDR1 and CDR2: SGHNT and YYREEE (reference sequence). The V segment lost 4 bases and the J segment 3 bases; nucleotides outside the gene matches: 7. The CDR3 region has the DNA TGTGCCAGCAGCGCTCCGGGACTAGCGGGGAACTACAATGAGCAGTTCTTC. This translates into CASSAPGLAGNYNEQFF.

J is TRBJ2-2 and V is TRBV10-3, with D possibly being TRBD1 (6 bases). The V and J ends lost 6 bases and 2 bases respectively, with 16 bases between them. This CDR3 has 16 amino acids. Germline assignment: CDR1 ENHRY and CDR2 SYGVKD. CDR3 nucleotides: TGTGCCATCAGCACCCCTATGGACAGAAACACCGGGGAGCTGTTTTTT. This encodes CAISTPMDRNTGELFF.

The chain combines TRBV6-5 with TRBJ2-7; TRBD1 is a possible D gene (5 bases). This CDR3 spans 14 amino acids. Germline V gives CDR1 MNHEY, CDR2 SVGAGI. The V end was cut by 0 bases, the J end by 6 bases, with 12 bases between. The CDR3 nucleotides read TGTGCCAGCAGTTACTCAGGGGAATTCGTCGAGCAGTACTTC. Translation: CASSYSGEFVEQYF.